This T cell receptor (beta chain) originates from a study of T cell repertoires in cytomegalovirus infection. Study in general: Recently identified HLA-C-restricted and well-studied HLA-B-restricted CMV epitopes were used. In public TCR beta signatures, there were indications of both CMV infection and matching HLA type. General study findings and limits: What dominated the ex vivo response were HLA-C-restricted CMV-specific TCR beta clonotypes.

TCRdb recomputed calls from the reads with MiXCR, one row per CDR3 protein. The repertoire holds tens of thousands of distinct CDR3 sequences, with roughly a fifth as singletons. This CDR3 is built from 17 residues. The V gene's germline CDR1 is SGHVS and CDR2 FQNEAQ. V dropped 3 bases and J dropped 0; count of bases not matched to a gene: 5. This clonotype occurred a few times. What it binds is unknown. This chain links TRBV7-8 with TRBJ1-6, with TRBD1 identical over 7 bases. This clonotype was sampled from a human donor in good health (CMV status not recorded). Some clones in this sample may be carry-over from other donors' samples. The material sequenced was CD8+ T cells from cultured PBMCs, taken from culture after CMV antigen stimulation. CDR3 nucleotides: TGTGCCAGCAGCTTGAGGGCAGGGGGCTCCTATAATTCACCCCTCCACTTT. Translation gives CASSLRAGGSYNSPLHF.